The source of this T cell receptor (beta chain) is a study of T-cell memory formation after mild COVID-19. Findings and limits, study-wide: Some responding clones appeared in pre-infection memory, suggesting cross-reactive memory joined. The main location of contracting CD4+ clones was CM and EM, and that of contracting CD8+ clones was EMRA.

Comments on this clonotype: Its target is not known.

V lost 0 bases and J 1 base, leaving 9 bases between the germline ends. The CDR3 loop spans 15 amino acids. Barcoded TCR alpha and TCR beta cDNA libraries with UMIs came from 5'RACE using constant-segment primers. TCRdb reanalysed the 5' RACE reads using MiXCR and keeps one entry per CDR3 protein. Of under 300,000 distinct CDR3 sequences in the sample, over 15% were seen once. This clonotype was sampled from a man aged 18 to 29 who had mild COVID-19 (a few samples of this study predate the infection). Cell type and time point are not known. The V call is TRBV6-7, the J call TRBJ1-1; weak D call: TRBD1 (5 bases). TRBV6-7 is an open reading frame whose function is uncertain. Sequenced input: PBMCs or a T cell subset sorted from them (not recorded which). CDR3 sequence reads: CASSYSIRGNTEAFF. The CDR3 coding sequence is TGTGCCAGCAGTTACTCGATTAGGGGGAACACTGAAGCTTTCTTT.